A selection of T cell receptor beta chains follows, all from one sample in a study of T-cell memory formation after mild COVID-19. TCRdb recomputed calls from the 5' RACE reads with MiXCR, one row per CDR3 protein. The data hold approximately 100,000 distinct CDR3 sequences, with around 10% observed a single time. Sequenced input: PBMCs or a T cell subset sorted from them (not recorded which). These receptors were obtained from a man younger than 35 who had mild COVID-19 (a few samples of this study predate the infection). Cell type and time point are not known. Each CDR3 is given with its conserved first and last residue. The D gene is left open where the match is weak. Clone size is given for some rows only: seen once, a few or many times, or a class if the clone is expanded.

CDR3 length: 16
J gene: TRBJ2-5
V gene: TRBV5-1
clone size: few
D gene: -
CDR3 DNA: TGCGCCAGCAGGGGTTTTGAGACCCCCGGCCGAGAGACCCAGTACTTC
CDR3 protein: CASRGFETPGRETQYF

CDR3 length: 14
J gene: TRBJ2-7
V gene: TRBV11-2
clone size: many
D gene: -
CDR3 DNA: TGTGCCAGCAGCTTAGCCGTAGGGATCTACGAGCAGTACTTC
CDR3 protein: CASSLAVGIYEQYF

CDR3 length: 17
J gene: TRBJ2-1
V gene: TRBV2
clone size: -
D gene: -
CDR3 DNA: TGTGCCAGCAGTGAAGCTCCCCCGACCGGGTACTACAATGAGCAGTTCTTC
CDR3 protein: CASSEAPPTGYYNEQFF

CDR3 length: 13
J gene: TRBJ1-2
V gene: TRBV10-2
clone size: few
D gene: TRBD1
CDR3 DNA: TGCGCCAGCACCCAGGACAGGGGCGACGGCTACACCTTC
CDR3 protein: CASTQDRGDGYTF

CDR3 length: 17
J gene: TRBJ2-6
V gene: TRBV12-3/TRBV12-4
clone size: many
D gene: -
CDR3 DNA: TGTGCCAGCAGTCACCTCCGGGCAGACTCTGGGGCCAACGTCCTGACTTTC
CDR3 protein: CASSHLRADSGANVLTF

CDR3 length: 13
J gene: TRBJ2-2
V gene: TRBV6-2/TRBV6-3
clone size: many
D gene: -
CDR3 DNA: TGTGCCAGCAGTTGGGGGGCCACCGGGGAGCTGTTTTTT
CDR3 protein: CASSWGATGELFF

CDR3 length: 16
J gene: TRBJ2-2
V gene: TRBV7-9
clone size: -
D gene: -
CDR3 DNA: TGTGCCAGCAGCTCCCGACGGGGGCCTCACACCGGGGAGCTGTTTTTT
CDR3 protein: CASSSRRGPHTGELFF

CDR3 length: 15
J gene: TRBJ1-1
V gene: TRBV7-3
clone size: few
D gene: -
CDR3 DNA: TGTGCCAGCAGCTTAGAGGGAGGGAATTTCGGTGAAGCTTTCTTT
CDR3 protein: CASSLEGGNFGEAFF

CDR3 length: 14
J gene: TRBJ2-2
V gene: TRBV6-6
clone size: few
D gene: -
CDR3 DNA: TGTGCCAGCAGTCACGACGGAAACACCGGGGAGCTGTTTTTT
CDR3 protein: CASSHDGNTGELFF

CDR3 length: 12
J gene: TRBJ2-7
V gene: TRBV27
clone size: -
D gene: -
CDR3 DNA: TGTGCCAGCAGTTGGGTAGGGGGCGAGCAGTACTTC
CDR3 protein: CASSWVGGEQYF

CDR3 length: 14
J gene: TRBJ2-5
V gene: TRBV7-8
clone size: many
D gene: -
CDR3 DNA: TGTGCCAGCAGCCCTGTCCAGTACCGGGGGACCCAGTACTTC
CDR3 protein: CASSPVQYRGTQYF

CDR3 length: 16
J gene: TRBJ2-3
V gene: TRBV7-9
clone size: -
D gene: -
CDR3 DNA: TGTGCCAGCAGCTCTACAGGGCCCTGGCGCACAGATACGCAGTATTTT
CDR3 protein: CASSSTGPWRTDTQYF

CDR3 length: 14
J gene: TRBJ2-3
V gene: TRBV6-1
clone size: few
D gene: TRBD1
CDR3 DNA: TGTGCCAGCAGTGGGACAGGGCCGACAGATACGCAGTATTTT
CDR3 protein: CASSGTGPTDTQYF

CDR3 length: 15
J gene: TRBJ1-5
V gene: TRBV11-2
clone size: few
D gene: TRBD1
CDR3 DNA: TGTGCCAGCAGCTTAGGGGACAGTGGCAATCAGCCCCAGCATTTT
CDR3 protein: CASSLGDSGNQPQHF

CDR3 length: 15
J gene: TRBJ1-1
V gene: TRBV6-2/TRBV6-3
clone size: -
D gene: -
CDR3 DNA: TGTGCCAGCAGTTACTCGAGCCCGAGGGTCACTGAAGCTTTCTTT
CDR3 protein: CASSYSSPRVTEAFF

CDR3 length: 15
J gene: TRBJ2-1
V gene: TRBV3-1
clone size: -
D gene: -
CDR3 DNA: TGTGCCAGCAGCCATCTCCAGAGCTCCTACAATGAGCAGTTCTTC
CDR3 protein: CASSHLQSSYNEQFF

CDR3 length: 15
J gene: TRBJ2-3
V gene: TRBV27
clone size: many
D gene: TRBD2
CDR3 DNA: TGTGCCAGCAGTTCCGTGGGAGGGGCCCTGGATACGCAGTATTTT
CDR3 protein: CASSSVGGALDTQYF

CDR3 length: 14
J gene: TRBJ1-1
V gene: TRBV30
clone size: few
D gene: -
CDR3 DNA: TGTGCCTCCGTTGACGTTTTGGCGAACACTGAAGCTTTCTTT
CDR3 protein: CASVDVLANTEAFF

CDR3 length: 16
J gene: TRBJ1-6
V gene: TRBV7-6
clone size: -
D gene: -
CDR3 DNA: TGTGCCAGCAGTCAAGCGGCCGGGACTCTAAATTCACCCCTCCACTTT
CDR3 protein: CASSQAAGTLNSPLHF

CDR3 length: 14
J gene: TRBJ1-1
V gene: TRBV27
clone size: -
D gene: TRBD1
CDR3 DNA: TGTGCCAGCTCCCAGCGGGACAGGAACACTGAAGCTTTCTTT
CDR3 protein: CASSQRDRNTEAFF

CDR3 length: 15
J gene: TRBJ1-5
V gene: TRBV15
clone size: once
D gene: -
CDR3 DNA: TGTGCCACCTCGAGAGAGAGGGGAGGCAATCAGCCCCAGCATTTT
CDR3 protein: CATSRERGGNQPQHF

CDR3 length: 16
J gene: TRBJ2-5
V gene: TRBV10-1
clone size: -
D gene: TRBD2
CDR3 DNA: TGCGCCAGCAGTGAAGCGGGGGGGCCCTGGCAAGAGACCCAGTACTTC
CDR3 protein: CASSEAGGPWQETQYF

CDR3 length: 12
J gene: TRBJ1-5
V gene: TRBV7-9
clone size: few
D gene: -
CDR3 DNA: TGTGCCAGCAGCTTCGACAGTCAGCCCCAGCATTTT
CDR3 protein: CASSFDSQPQHF

CDR3 length: 12
J gene: TRBJ2-7
V gene: TRBV6-2/TRBV6-3
clone size: few
D gene: -
CDR3 DNA: TGTGCCAGCAGTTACCAACACTACGAGCAGTACTTC
CDR3 protein: CASSYQHYEQYF

CDR3 length: 14
J gene: TRBJ2-2
V gene: TRBV20-1
clone size: -
D gene: -
CDR3 DNA: TGCAGTGCTAGGGACAGAGCCAACACCGGGGAGCTGTTTTTT
CDR3 protein: CSARDRANTGELFF

CDR3 length: 16
J gene: TRBJ2-1
V gene: TRBV7-9
clone size: -
D gene: -
CDR3 DNA: TGTGCCAGCAGCTCCCCCGAGACAGACTCCTACAATGAGCAGTTCTTC
CDR3 protein: CASSSPETDSYNEQFF

CDR3 length: 14
J gene: TRBJ2-2
V gene: TRBV12-3/TRBV12-4
clone size: -
D gene: -
CDR3 DNA: TGTGCCAGCAGTTGGGGGGCTCCAGCCGGGGAGCTGTTTTTT
CDR3 protein: CASSWGAPAGELFF

CDR3 length: 15
J gene: TRBJ1-2
V gene: TRBV9
clone size: many
D gene: TRBD1
CDR3 DNA: TGTGCCAGCAGCGCAGGGGGACCGACTAACTATGGCTACACCTTC
CDR3 protein: CASSAGGPTNYGYTF

CDR3 length: 17
J gene: TRBJ1-6
V gene: TRBV7-6
clone size: many
D gene: TRBD1
CDR3 DNA: TGTGCCAGCAGCTCACAGAATACCGGGACAGGCCATTCACCCCTCCACTTT
CDR3 protein: CASSSQNTGTGHSPLHF

CDR3 length: 16
J gene: TRBJ2-1
V gene: TRBV27
clone size: -
D gene: -
CDR3 DNA: TGTGCCAGCAGTTTATTGGGGGCTGACTCCTACAATGAGCAGTTCTTC
CDR3 protein: CASSLLGADSYNEQFF

CDR3 length: 16
J gene: TRBJ2-1
V gene: TRBV28
clone size: -
D gene: -
CDR3 DNA: TGTGCCAGCAGTTCAGAACAGGGAATGACCTACAATGAGCAGTTCTTC
CDR3 protein: CASSSEQGMTYNEQFF

CDR3 length: 15
J gene: TRBJ2-3
V gene: TRBV9
clone size: hyperexpanded
D gene: -
CDR3 DNA: TGTGCCAGCTCCTCCTCGGGTAGCGCGACAGATACGCAGTATTTT
CDR3 protein: CASSSSGSATDTQYF

CDR3 length: 14
J gene: TRBJ1-5
V gene: TRBV7-2
clone size: -
D gene: -
CDR3 DNA: TGTGCCAGCAGTGTTAAGGACGACAATCAGCCCCAGCATTTT
CDR3 protein: CASSVKDDNQPQHF

CDR3 length: 13
J gene: TRBJ1-1
V gene: TRBV11-2
clone size: few
D gene: -
CDR3 DNA: TGTGCCAGCAGCTTAGATTGGGGCGGGAACGCTTTCTTT
CDR3 protein: CASSLDWGGNAFF

CDR3 length: 16
J gene: TRBJ1-1
V gene: TRBV27
clone size: few
D gene: TRBD1
CDR3 DNA: TGTGCCAGCAGTCTTTATCTGCCAGGGGGGAACACTGAAGCTTTCTTT
CDR3 protein: CASSLYLPGGNTEAFF

CDR3 length: 18
J gene: TRBJ1-1
V gene: TRBV6-5
clone size: -
D gene: -
CDR3 DNA: TGTGCCAGCAGTTACGTCCGCGGACCGGGCAGAACAAACACTGAAGCTTTCTTT
CDR3 protein: CASSYVRGPGRTNTEAFF

CDR3 length: 15
J gene: TRBJ2-2
V gene: TRBV27
clone size: -
D gene: -
CDR3 DNA: TGTGCCAGCAGCTCATGGACGGTCTACACCTGGGAGCTGTTTTTT
CDR3 protein: CASSSWTVYTWELFF

CDR3 length: 14
J gene: TRBJ1-1
V gene: TRBV12-3/TRBV12-4
clone size: -
D gene: -
CDR3 DNA: TGTGCCAGCAGATCACCGGGGAGGAACACTGAAGCTTTCTTT
CDR3 protein: CASRSPGRNTEAFF

CDR3 length: 14
J gene: TRBJ2-1
V gene: TRBV7-6
clone size: few
D gene: TRBD2
CDR3 DNA: TGTGCCAGCAGCTTAGAGCGGGGAGGCTATGAGCAGTTCTTC
CDR3 protein: CASSLERGGYEQFF

CDR3 length: 14
J gene: TRBJ1-2
V gene: TRBV7-2
clone size: -
D gene: TRBD1
CDR3 DNA: TGTGCCAGCACCACCGGGACAGGGGTCTATGGCTACACCTTC
CDR3 protein: CASTTGTGVYGYTF

CDR3 length: 16
J gene: TRBJ2-1
V gene: TRBV5-1
clone size: -
D gene: -
CDR3 DNA: TGCGCCAGCAGCCCAACAGGGCCCCGAACCTACAATGAGCAGTTCTTC
CDR3 protein: CASSPTGPRTYNEQFF

CDR3 length: 13
J gene: TRBJ1-1
V gene: TRBV6-2/TRBV6-3
clone size: few
D gene: -
CDR3 DNA: TGTGCCACCTCCGGGACCGCGAACACTGAAGCTTTCTTT
CDR3 protein: CATSGTANTEAFF

CDR3 length: 13
J gene: TRBJ2-4
V gene: TRBV7-9
clone size: few
D gene: -
CDR3 DNA: TGTGCCAGCAGCCCCAGGGCCGGGAGAGACAAGTACTTC
CDR3 protein: CASSPRAGRDKYF

CDR3 length: 14
J gene: TRBJ1-1
V gene: TRBV6-4
clone size: -
D gene: TRBD1
CDR3 DNA: TGTGCCAGCAGAGAACAGGGGTATAGCCCTGAAGCTTTCTTT
CDR3 protein: CASREQGYSPEAFF

CDR3 length: 13
J gene: TRBJ1-1
V gene: TRBV27
clone size: many
D gene: -
CDR3 DNA: TGTGCCAGCAGTCCGACCTTGGGGGGGGGAGCTTTCTTT
CDR3 protein: CASSPTLGGGAFF

CDR3 length: 18
J gene: TRBJ1-5
V gene: TRBV4-2
clone size: -
D gene: -
CDR3 DNA: TGTGCCAGCAGCCGCGGCGGGACATCCCCCGGTAGCAATCAGCCCCAGCATTTT
CDR3 protein: CASSRGGTSPGSNQPQHF

CDR3 length: 19
J gene: TRBJ2-4
V gene: TRBV12-3/TRBV12-4
clone size: -
D gene: -
CDR3 DNA: TGTGCCAGCAGTTTAGTATCCAGGGGAGGGATCCTGGCCAAAAACATTCAGTACTTC
CDR3 protein: CASSLVSRGGILAKNIQYF

CDR3 length: 12
J gene: TRBJ2-3
V gene: TRBV7-9
clone size: many
D gene: -
CDR3 DNA: TGTGCCAGCAGCTTAGAGGGTGATACGCAGTATTTT
CDR3 protein: CASSLEGDTQYF

CDR3 length: 13
J gene: TRBJ2-7
V gene: TRBV29-1
clone size: -
D gene: -
CDR3 DNA: TGCAGCGTTGTGCCGATTACGTCCTACGAGCAGTACTTC
CDR3 protein: CSVVPITSYEQYF

CDR3 length: 10
J gene: TRBJ2-7
V gene: TRBV25-1
clone size: few
D gene: -
CDR3 DNA: TGTGCCTGCTACGGAGACGAGCAGTACTTC
CDR3 protein: CACYGDEQYF

CDR3 length: 14
J gene: TRBJ2-7
V gene: TRBV10-3
clone size: few
D gene: -
CDR3 DNA: TGTGCCATCAGTGAGGGAGTCCAGGGCTACGAGCAGTACTTC
CDR3 protein: CAISEGVQGYEQYF

CDR3 length: 15
J gene: TRBJ1-2
V gene: TRBV15
clone size: few
D gene: -
CDR3 DNA: TGTGCCACCAGCAGAGATCGCGGCCGGGGCTATGGCTACACCTTC
CDR3 protein: CATSRDRGRGYGYTF

CDR3 length: 15
J gene: TRBJ1-2
V gene: TRBV7-9
clone size: few
D gene: TRBD1
CDR3 DNA: TGTGCCAGCAGCTTAGGACAGGGGACCAACTATGGCTACACCTTC
CDR3 protein: CASSLGQGTNYGYTF

CDR3 length: 15
J gene: TRBJ2-5
V gene: TRBV7-9
clone size: -
D gene: -
CDR3 DNA: TGTGCCAGCAGAAAGACACCGGGGCCCCAAGAGACCCAGTACTTC
CDR3 protein: CASRKTPGPQETQYF

CDR3 length: 12
J gene: TRBJ2-2
V gene: TRBV7-9
clone size: many
D gene: -
CDR3 DNA: TGTGCCAGCAGCTTTCTGTCCGGGGAGCTGTTTTTT
CDR3 protein: CASSFLSGELFF